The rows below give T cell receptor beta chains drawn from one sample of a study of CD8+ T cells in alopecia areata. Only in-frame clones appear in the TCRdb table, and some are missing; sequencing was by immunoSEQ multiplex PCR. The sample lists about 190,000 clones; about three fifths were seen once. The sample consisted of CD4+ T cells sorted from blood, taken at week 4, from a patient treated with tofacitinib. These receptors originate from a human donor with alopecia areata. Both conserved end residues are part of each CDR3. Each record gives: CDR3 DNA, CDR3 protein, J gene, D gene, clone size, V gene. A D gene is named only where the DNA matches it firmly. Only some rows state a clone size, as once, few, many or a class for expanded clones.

TGCAGCGGAACAGCCTACAATGAGCAGTTCTTC,CSGTAYNEQFF,TRBJ2-1,NA,NA,TRBV29-1
TGTGCCTATATCTATCGGGCCCAAGAGACCCAGTACTTC,CAYIYRAQETQYF,TRBJ2-5,NA,NA,TRBV30
TGTGCCAGCAGCATGACCCCTGGTAAGCAGTACTTC,CASSMTPGKQYF,TRBJ2-7,NA,NA,TRBV28
TGTGCCAGCAGCTTAAATTACGAAGCGCAGTATTTT,CASSLNYEAQYF,TRBJ2-3,NA,NA,TRBV5-6
TGCGCCAGCAGTGGGACCATAACCGGGGAGCTGTTTTTT,CASSGTITGELFF,TRBJ2-2,NA,few,TRBV10-1
TGCGCCAGCAGCTTGGCCACTGGACGGTCCGGGGAGCTGTTTTTT,CASSLATGRSGELFF,TRBJ2-2,NA,NA,TRBV5-1
TGTGCCAGCAGCTATCAGGGGAGCGGGGAGCTGTTTTTT,CASSYQGSGELFF,TRBJ2-2,NA,few,TRBV2
TGCAGCGTTGACAGGGGTCTAGGCTACACCTTC,CSVDRGLGYTF,TRBJ1-2,NA,NA,TRBV29-1
TGTGCCAGCAGCGTCCGACAGAACACTGAAGCTTTCTTT,CASSVRQNTEAFF,TRBJ1-1,NA,NA,TRBV9
TGTGCCTGGAGTAAACAGGGTGTCTCCGGCTACACCTTC,CAWSKQGVSGYTF,TRBJ1-2,NA,NA,TRBV30
TGTGCCAGCAGTGGATCTATGGGGGCCCAGCATTTT,CASSGSMGAQHF,TRBJ1-5,NA,few,TRBV7-9
TGTGCCAGCAGCTTAGCCCGAAGCACAGATACGCAGTATTTT,CASSLARSTDTQYF,TRBJ2-3,NA,NA,TRBV7-2
TGTGCCAGCAGTGATCCTGGCAGCACATCTTCCTACGAGCAGTACTTC,CASSDPGSTSSYEQYF,TRBJ2-7,NA,NA,TRBV25-1
TGCGCCAGCAGCCAAGCAACAGGGGGCGGAGGCGGGGAGCTGTTTTTT,CASSQATGGGGGELFF,TRBJ2-2,TRBD1,NA,TRBV4-3
TGTGCCAGTAGTCACCTTACTTTCGACAGGGACACGCGCACAGATACGCAGTATTTT,CASSHLTFDRDTRTDTQYF,TRBJ2-3,TRBD1,few,TRBV19
TGCAGCGTTGACGGGGAGGGCCCCGAGCAGTACTTC,CSVDGEGPEQYF,TRBJ2-7,TRBD2,NA,TRBV29-1
TGTGCCAGCAGCTTTGGGCCCTACGAGCAGTACTTC,CASSFGPYEQYF,TRBJ2-7,NA,NA,TRBV7-9
TGTGCCAGCAGTTCCACAGGCGGGGAGCTGTTTTTT,CASSSTGGELFF,TRBJ2-2,NA,NA,TRBV2
TGCAGCGTTCTCCCGGCGGAGGGCCGGGGGTACAATGAGCAGTTCTTC,CSVLPAEGRGYNEQFF,TRBJ2-1,NA,few,TRBV29-1
TGTGCCAGCAGCTTAAGGAGGGGCCCCTCCTACGAGCAGTACTTC,CASSLRRGPSYEQYF,TRBJ2-7,NA,few,TRBV7-2
TGTGCCAGCAGCCCCCGGGCAGTGTACAATGAGCAGTTCTTC,CASSPRAVYNEQFF,TRBJ2-1,NA,NA,TRBV7-9
TGTGCCTGGAGTGTGAGGCTCAATCAGCCCCAGCATTTT,CAWSVRLNQPQHF,TRBJ1-5,NA,few,TRBV30
TGTGCCTGGAAACCTACTCGGACTGGGATGGATGAGCAGTTCTTC,CAWKPTRTGMDEQFF,TRBJ2-1,NA,NA,TRBV30
TGTGCCAGCAGTGGAGGGGGCGATGAAAAACTGTTTTTT,CASSGGGDEKLFF,TRBJ1-4,TRBD1,NA,TRBV25-1
TGTGCCAGCAGCGTAGGCGGCCAGATAGGGAATGAGCAGTTCTTC,CASSVGGQIGNEQFF,TRBJ2-1,NA,once,TRBV9
TGTGCCAGCAGGTCAGGGGCAGGGGCACCCTACGAGCAGTACTTC,CASRSGAGAPYEQYF,TRBJ2-7,NA,few,TRBV7-2
TGCGCCAGCATCCCCCAACCACAGGCAGATACGCAGTATTTT,CASIPQPQADTQYF,TRBJ2-3,NA,NA,TRBV5-1
TGCAGCGTCGTGACCAACCCCGATGAGCAGTTCTTC,CSVVTNPDEQFF,TRBJ2-1,NA,NA,TRBV29-1
TGTGCCAGCAGACCTAGCGGGAGGCCGGTGGAGACCCAGTACTTC,CASRPSGRPVETQYF,TRBJ2-5,TRBD2,NA,TRBV6-1
TGCAGCGTCCTCCGGGACTCCCAAGAGACCCAGTACTTC,CSVLRDSQETQYF,TRBJ2-5,NA,few,TRBV29-1
TGCAGCGTTGGGGCCCAGCGCAATCAGCCCCAGCATTTT,CSVGAQRNQPQHF,TRBJ1-5,NA,once,TRBV29-1
TGCAGCGCCTCTAGCGGGAGGGCGAACGGGCAGTACTTC,CSASSGRANGQYF,TRBJ2-7,TRBD2,NA,TRBV29-1
TGTGCCAGCAGCTTCGGAGGTGGAGATACGCAGTATTTT,CASSFGGGDTQYF,TRBJ2-3,NA,NA,TRBV7-2
TGCGCCAGCAGCTCCATCACGGGGGGAACCAATGAGCAGTTCTTC,CASSSITGGTNEQFF,TRBJ2-1,TRBD2,NA,TRBV5-1
TGTGCCAGCAGCGTAAGGGACGCCTATGGCTACACCTTC,CASSVRDAYGYTF,TRBJ1-2,NA,NA,TRBV9
TGTGCCAGCAGCTTAGCGGGGACAGCCACTGAAGCTTTCTTT,CASSLAGTATEAFF,TRBJ1-1,TRBD1,NA,TRBV11-1
TGTGCCAGCAGCCAACAGGGGGCAGGCGCCTACGAGCAGTACTTC,CASSQQGAGAYEQYF,TRBJ2-7,TRBD1,NA,TRBV7-2
TGCGCCAGCAGCGGCGGGACCAAAAACATTCAGTACTTC,CASSGGTKNIQYF,TRBJ2-4,NA,NA,TRBV5-1
TGCAGCGTACTCACCGGGGAGCTGTTTTTT,CSVLTGELFF,TRBJ2-2,NA,NA,TRBV29-1
TGCGCCAGCAGTCAGGGGTTCCCAGATACGCAGTATTTT,CASSQGFPDTQYF,TRBJ2-3,NA,NA,TRBV5-1
TGTGCCAGCAGGGAAACAGGGCCCAACAACAATGAGCAGTTCTTC,CASRETGPNNNEQFF,TRBJ2-1,NA,NA,TRBV6-5
TGTGCCTGGAGTGTACAGACAGTAGGAAACACCATATATTTT,CAWSVQTVGNTIYF,TRBJ1-3,NA,NA,TRBV30
TGTGCCAGCAGCCTACTAGTGAACGAGCAGTACTTC,CASSLLVNEQYF,TRBJ2-7,NA,NA,TRBV28
TGTGCCTGGAGTGTACGTGTCTTGGAAGCTTTCTTT,CAWSVRVLEAFF,TRBJ1-1,NA,NA,TRBV30
TGCGCCAGCAGCTTACGGGCCCTTTCGACGGGAGGGCGGAATGAGCAGTTCTTC,CASSLRALSTGGRNEQFF,TRBJ2-1,TRBD2,NA,TRBV5-1
TGCAGCGTCGGATATCAGCCCCAGCATTTT,CSVGYQPQHF,TRBJ1-5,NA,NA,TRBV29-1
TGCAGCGCACCGGGACTAGCAGAAAATGAGCAGTTCTTC,CSAPGLAENEQFF,TRBJ2-1,TRBD2,NA,TRBV29-1
TGTGCCTGGAGTGACGGCAGAGTGCCCTACGAGCAGTACTTC,CAWSDGRVPYEQYF,TRBJ2-7,NA,NA,TRBV30
TGTGCCTGGAGTGTACGCCTCAGGGGAAATGAAAAACTGTTTTTT,CAWSVRLRGNEKLFF,TRBJ1-4,NA,NA,TRBV30
TGTGCCAGCAGCTTAGACAGGAGAGTGTACCAAGAGACCCAGTACTTC,CASSLDRRVYQETQYF,TRBJ2-5,NA,NA,TRBV7-9
TGTGCCAGCAGCTCGAGACTAGCGAGTGGCACAGATACGCAGTATTTT,CASSSRLASGTDTQYF,TRBJ2-3,TRBD2,many,TRBV7-2
TGTGCCTGGAGTGTAACAGGGAAACAGCCCCAGCATTTT,CAWSVTGKQPQHF,TRBJ1-5,NA,NA,TRBV30